Presented here are 8 T cell receptor beta chains from one specimen sequenced in a study of tissue T cells after allogeneic stem cell transplantation. TCRdb keeps only in-frame clones here, not all; method: immunoSEQ multiplex PCR. Seen here are under 25,000 clones, roughly 72% observed once, and the top ten hold 0.6% to 0.85%. The material sequenced was spleen. Every receptor here comes from a female BALB/c mouse in good health. For this mouse line, the MHC haplotype is H2-d.

Regarding this clone: These gene names are mouse names. The missing CDR3 end, 1 residue past where the read stops, is filled in from the germline J gene. The V call is TRBV13-3, the J call TRBJ2-1, with D possibly TRBD2 on 5 matching bases. The CDR3 is made up of 14 amino acids. Germline V gene sequence: CDR1 NNHDY, CDR2 SYVADS. V was trimmed by 3 bases and J by 0 bases, leaving 7 bases between them. The CDR3 reads CASSGTTNYAEQFF. The part of the CDR3 DNA that was read is TGTGCCAGCAGTGGGACTACTAACTATGCTGAGCAGTTC.

This clone turned up a few times. Gene names denote mouse genes. Sequencing ends 1 residue short of the CDR3 end; the germline J gene provides the rest. V usage is TRBV19 and J usage is TRBJ1-5, with a possible D match to TRBD1 (6 bases). The CDR3 runs to 14 residues. The V gene lost 5 bases and the J gene lost 0 bases, with 9 bases spanning the gap. Germline loops: CDR1 FNHDT, CDR2 SITEND (reference sequence). CDR3 loop: CASSRDNNNQAPLF. The CDR3 bases that were read are TGTGCCAGCAGCAGGGACAATAACAACCAGGCTCCGCTT.

Comments on this clone: These gene names are mouse names. CDR3 DNA (partial): TGTGCTAGCAGTTCCGACAGGGGGCACACAGAAGTCTTC. The encoded protein is CASSSDRGHTEVF. The CDR3 as a whole reads CASSSDRGHTEVFF. The chain is built from TRBV29 and TRBJ1-1; TRBD1 matches at 10 bases. The read terminates 1 residue before the CDR3 end, so the remaining end is supplied by the germline J gene. Germline CDR1 and CDR2: MSHET and SYDVDS. The CDR3 consists of 14 residues. The V segment lost 4 bases and the J segment 3 bases; nucleotides outside the gene matches: 2.

A remark on this clone: Germline and genes: mouse. The CDR3 end lies 1 residue beyond the end of the read and is filled in from the germline J gene. The genes are TRBV31 and TRBJ2-1, with 9 bases lining up with TRBD2. Trimming took 4 bases from V and 2 from J; bases not matched to a gene: 0. The CDR3 contains 13 residues. Germline loops: CDR1 GKSSPN, CDR2 SITVG. Incomplete CDR3 DNA: TGTGCCTGGACTGGGGGGGACTATGCTGAGCAGTTC. It is translated as CAWTGGDYAEQF. The full CDR3 sequence reads CAWTGGDYAEQFF. Variable domain in full (rest from reference TRBV31 and TRBJ2-1): AQTIHQWPVAEIKAVGSPLSLGCTIKGKSSPNLYWYWQATGGTLQQLFYSITVGQVESVVQLNLSASRPKDDQFILSTEKLLLSHSGFYLCAWTGGDYAEQFFGPGTRLTVL.

A remark on this clone: Mouse germline and gene names are used. The CDR3 end is not reached by the read, which stops 1 residue before it; the germline J gene fills it in. The gene calls are TRBV24 and TRBJ2-5; 7 bases fit TRBD2. The CDR3 has 14 residues. With V trimmed by 2 bases and J by 6 bases, 5 bases remained unmatched. Germline CDR1 KGHTA, CDR2 FRNEEI. The CDR3 protein is CASSLRGGEDTQYF. The part of the CDR3 DNA that was read is TGTGCCAGCAGTCTGCGGGGGGGTGAGGACACCCAGTAC.

A note on this clone: Gene names and germline refer to mouse. The sequence runs out 1 residue before the end of the CDR3; the remainder is reconstructed from the germline J gene. The chain carries TRBV13-2 and TRBJ1-1; 9 bases align to TRBD1. V lost 5 bases, J lost 1 base, and 0 bases stayed unmatched. The CDR3 has 13 amino acids. Per the germline V gene, CDR1 is NNHNN and CDR2 is SYGAGS (reference sequence). CDR3 residues: CASGTGGNTEVFF. The DNA read from the CDR3 is TGTGCCAGCGGGACAGGGGGAAACACAGAAGTCTTC.

Remarks on this clone: Gene names follow the mouse nomenclature. Read coverage stops 1 residue before the CDR3 terminus; the germline J gene supplies the remainder. The chain has TRBV31 and TRBJ2-3; 11 positions agree with TRBD2. The CDR3 extends over 15 amino acids. J lost 1 base, V lost 0 bases, and 0 bases had no gene match. Germline CDR1 reads GKSSPN; CDR2 reads SITVG. The part of the CDR3 DNA that was read is TGTGCCTGGAGTCTACTGGGGGGGCGTGCAGAAACGCTGTAT. Its protein is CAWSLLGGRAETLY. The entire CDR3 sequence reads CAWSLLGGRAETLYF. Based on the CDR3 plus reference TRBV31 and TRBJ2-3, the full variable domain is AQTIHQWPVAEIKAVGSPLSLGCTIKGKSSPNLYWYWQATGGTLQQLFYSITVGQVESVVQLNLSASRPKDDQFILSTEKLLLSHSGFYLCAWSLLGGRAETLYFGSGTRLTVL.

With regard to this clone: Mouse gene names apply. The sequenced fragment ends 1 residue before the CDR3 boundary, so the rest is inferred from the germline J gene. The rearrangement links TRBV13-2 to TRBJ1-4; TRBD1 might be the D (6 bases). V lost 3 bases and J lost 2, with 8 bases in between. The germline V gene encodes CDR1 NNHNN and CDR2 SYGAGS (reference sequence). The CDR3 has 14 amino acids. This chain's CDR3 is CASGGDTSNERLFF. CDR3 bases read: TGTGCCAGCGGTGGGGACACCTCCAACGAAAGATTATTT.